This entry lists 4 T cell receptor beta chains sequenced from one sample in a study of cytomegalovirus exposure and HLA in healthy donors. It was with 60 Vbeta and 13 Jbeta primers that the PCR ran. The protocol was immunoSEQ multiplex PCR, while the TCRdb copy is restricted to in-frame clones and leaves out a portion. The data hold roughly 130,000 clones, with roughly 82% observed a single time. The sample consisted of PBMCs. The receptors here all came from a male donor in good health and CMV-seropositive.

This CDR3 is CASSMRRAYQETQYF. The CDR3 nucleotides are TGTGCCAGTAGTATGAGGAGAGCCTACCAAGAGACCCAGTACTTC. The chain uses TRBV19 and TRBJ2-5; D call uncertain. The V gene lost 3 bases and the J gene lost 0 bases, with 11 bases spanning the gap. This CDR3 region has 15 residues. From germline, CDR1 is LNHDA and CDR2 SQIVND (reference sequence).

The chain combines TRBV9 with TRBJ2-5; D possibly corresponds to TRBD2 (6 bases). This CDR3 comprises 16 residues. Deletions cut 3 bases from V and 5 bases from J, with 20 bases between. Germline CDR1 is SGDLS and CDR2 is YYNGEE. CDR3 coding DNA: TGTGCCAGCAGCGCCTATTACGGGGCAGGAGGGGAGACCCAGTACTTC. It specifies CASSAYYGAGGETQYF.

This sequence joins TRBV20-1 and TRBJ1-2; 7 positions match TRBD1. Germline V gives CDR1 DFQATT, CDR2 SNEGSKA (reference sequence). Unmatched junction bases numbered 2, after V lost 6 bases and J lost 4 bases. This CDR3 contains 11 residues. CDR3 bases: TGCAGTGCCAGGGGGGTCTATGGCTACACCTTC. As protein: CSARGVYGYTF.

The chain is built from TRBV30 and TRBJ1-1, with a weak D call TRBD1 (6 bases). CDR3 length equals 17 residues. Trimming took off 6 bases at V and 0 bases at J, with 23 bases between the two ends. Germline assignment: CDR1 GTSNPN and CDR2 SVGIG (reference sequence). CDR3 amino acids: CACPPGGTETMNTEAFF. CDR3 sequence (DNA): TGTGCCTGCCCACCTGGGGGCACAGAAACCATGAACACTGAAGCTTTCTTT.